The 4 T cell receptor beta chains listed next were all sequenced from one sample in a study of CD8+ T cells in alopecia areata. Indicated treatment: oral pan-JAK inhibitor, 5-10 mg twice daily. In each case, RNA was isolated and then reverse transcribed into cDNA as the sequencing template. Profiled with immunoSEQ multiplex PCR; TCRdb holds only in-frame clones, not every one. The table shows fewer than 110,000 clones, with 65% to 90% occurring only once. The sequences come from CD8+ T cells sorted from blood, collected at roughly week 30, from a patient treated with tofacitinib. Receptors originate from a human donor with alopecia areata.

This chain links TRBV6-6 with TRBJ2-5; perhaps TRBD1 as D (5 bases). This CDR3 is 14 amino acids long. With 4 bases removed from V and 2 bases from J, the gap between germline ends came to 11 bases. In germline, CDR1 is MNHNY, CDR2 SVGAGI (reference sequence). Here the CDR3 reads CASSWPDTQETQYF. The CDR3 nucleotides read TGTGCCAGCAGTTGGCCGGACACTCAAGAGACCCAGTACTTC.

V is TRBV13 and J is TRBJ2-7, with 9 bases that match TRBD2. This CDR3 spans 14 amino acids. J gave up 1 base and V 3 bases, and 1 base lay outside the gene matches. Germline CDR1 and CDR2: PRHDT and FYEKMQ (reference sequence). For the CDR3, the DNA is TGTGCCAGCAGCTTGAGCGGGGGGTCCTACGAGCAGTACTTC. Residues: CASSLSGGSYEQYF.

This chain joins TRBV5-1 and TRBJ1-4; 8 nucleotides match TRBD1. The trim removed 5 bases at V and 4 bases at J, leaving 4 bases unmatched. CDR1 and CDR2 from the germline V gene are SGHRS and YFSETQ. This CDR3 is built from 14 residues. The CDR3, as DNA: TGCGCCAGCAGGATCGGACAGGGTAATGAAAAACTGTTTTTT. It codes for CASRIGQGNEKLFF. Variable domain in full (rest from reference TRBV5-1 and TRBJ1-4): KAGVTQTPRYLIKTRGQQVTLSCSPISGHRSVSWYQQTPGQGLQFLFEYFSETQRNKGNFPGRFSGRQFSNSRSEMNVSTLELGDSALYLCASRIGQGNEKLFFGSGTQLSVL.

This rearrangement joins TRBV12-5 to TRBJ2-7, with TRBD1 as a possible D gene (6 bases). The CDR3 contains 15 residues. CDR1 and CDR2 (germline): LGHNT, FRNRAP. V lost 6 bases and J lost 2, with 17 bases in between. CDR3 amino acids: CASGPIQGNTYEQYF. The CDR3 coding sequence is TGTGCTAGTGGCCCGATACAGGGTAACACCTACGAGCAGTACTTC.